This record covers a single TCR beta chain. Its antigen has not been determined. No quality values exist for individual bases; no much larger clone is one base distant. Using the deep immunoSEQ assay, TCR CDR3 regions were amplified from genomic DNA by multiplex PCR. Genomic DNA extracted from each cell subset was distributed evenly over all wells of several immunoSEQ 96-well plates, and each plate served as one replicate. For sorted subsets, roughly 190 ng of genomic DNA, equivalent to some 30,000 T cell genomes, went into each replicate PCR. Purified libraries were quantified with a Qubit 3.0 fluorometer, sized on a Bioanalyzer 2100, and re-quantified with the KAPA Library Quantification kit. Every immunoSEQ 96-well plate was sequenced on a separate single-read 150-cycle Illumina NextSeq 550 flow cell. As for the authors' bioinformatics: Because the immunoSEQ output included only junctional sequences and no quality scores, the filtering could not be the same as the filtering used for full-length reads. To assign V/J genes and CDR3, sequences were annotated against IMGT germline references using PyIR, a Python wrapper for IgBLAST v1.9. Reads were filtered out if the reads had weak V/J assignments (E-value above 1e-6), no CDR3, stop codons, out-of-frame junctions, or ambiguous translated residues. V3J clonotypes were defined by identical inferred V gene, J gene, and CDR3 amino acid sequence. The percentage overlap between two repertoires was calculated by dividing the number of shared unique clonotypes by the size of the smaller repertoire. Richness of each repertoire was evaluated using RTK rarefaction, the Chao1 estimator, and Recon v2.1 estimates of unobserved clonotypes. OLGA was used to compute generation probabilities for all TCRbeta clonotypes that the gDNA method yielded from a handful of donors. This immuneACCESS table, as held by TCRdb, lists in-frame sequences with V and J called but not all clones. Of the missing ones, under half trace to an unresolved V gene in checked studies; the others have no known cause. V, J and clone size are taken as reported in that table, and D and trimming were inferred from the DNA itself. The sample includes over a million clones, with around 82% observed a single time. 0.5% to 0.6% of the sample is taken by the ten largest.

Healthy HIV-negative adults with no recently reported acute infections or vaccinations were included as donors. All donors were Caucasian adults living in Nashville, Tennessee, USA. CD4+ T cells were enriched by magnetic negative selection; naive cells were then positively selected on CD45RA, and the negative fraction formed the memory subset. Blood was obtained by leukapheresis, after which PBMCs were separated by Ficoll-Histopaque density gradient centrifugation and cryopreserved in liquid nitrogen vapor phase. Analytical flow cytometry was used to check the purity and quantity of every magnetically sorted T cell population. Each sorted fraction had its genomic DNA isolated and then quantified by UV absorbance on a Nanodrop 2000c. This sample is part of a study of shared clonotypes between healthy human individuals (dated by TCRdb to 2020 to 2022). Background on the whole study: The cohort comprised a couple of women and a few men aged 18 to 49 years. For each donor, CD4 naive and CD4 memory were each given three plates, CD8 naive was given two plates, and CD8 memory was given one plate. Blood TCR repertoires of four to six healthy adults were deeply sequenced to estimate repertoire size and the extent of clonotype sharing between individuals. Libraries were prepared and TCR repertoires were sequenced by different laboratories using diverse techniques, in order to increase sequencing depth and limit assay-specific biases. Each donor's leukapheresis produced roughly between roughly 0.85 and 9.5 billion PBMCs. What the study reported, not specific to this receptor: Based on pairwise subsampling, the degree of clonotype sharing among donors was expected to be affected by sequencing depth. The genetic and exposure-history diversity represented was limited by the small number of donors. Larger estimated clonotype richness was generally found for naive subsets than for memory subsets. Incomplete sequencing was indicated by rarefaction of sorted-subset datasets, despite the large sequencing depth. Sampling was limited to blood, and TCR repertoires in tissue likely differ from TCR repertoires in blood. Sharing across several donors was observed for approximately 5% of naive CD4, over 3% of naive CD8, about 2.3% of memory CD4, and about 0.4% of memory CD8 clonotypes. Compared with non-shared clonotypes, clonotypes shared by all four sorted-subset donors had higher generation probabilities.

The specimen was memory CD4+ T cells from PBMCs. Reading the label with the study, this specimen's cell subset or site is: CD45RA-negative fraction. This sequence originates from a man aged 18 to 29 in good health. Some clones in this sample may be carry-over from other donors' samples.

The sequenced DNA is TGTGCCAGCAGTTCATCTAGCGGGATCTCCTACAATGAGCAGTTCTTC. Translated, it gives CASSSSSGISYNEQFF. The sequence links TRBV28 to TRBJ2-1; 9 of the junction bases match TRBD2. V ends up 4 bases short and J 0 bases short, with an unmatched junction base count of 4. Taken from cysteine to phenylalanine, the CDR3 has 16 residues. Of the read, only the CDR3 DNA is kept; its 48 bases are in frame from base 1. Via the germline V gene, CDR1 is MDHEN and CDR2 SYDVKM.